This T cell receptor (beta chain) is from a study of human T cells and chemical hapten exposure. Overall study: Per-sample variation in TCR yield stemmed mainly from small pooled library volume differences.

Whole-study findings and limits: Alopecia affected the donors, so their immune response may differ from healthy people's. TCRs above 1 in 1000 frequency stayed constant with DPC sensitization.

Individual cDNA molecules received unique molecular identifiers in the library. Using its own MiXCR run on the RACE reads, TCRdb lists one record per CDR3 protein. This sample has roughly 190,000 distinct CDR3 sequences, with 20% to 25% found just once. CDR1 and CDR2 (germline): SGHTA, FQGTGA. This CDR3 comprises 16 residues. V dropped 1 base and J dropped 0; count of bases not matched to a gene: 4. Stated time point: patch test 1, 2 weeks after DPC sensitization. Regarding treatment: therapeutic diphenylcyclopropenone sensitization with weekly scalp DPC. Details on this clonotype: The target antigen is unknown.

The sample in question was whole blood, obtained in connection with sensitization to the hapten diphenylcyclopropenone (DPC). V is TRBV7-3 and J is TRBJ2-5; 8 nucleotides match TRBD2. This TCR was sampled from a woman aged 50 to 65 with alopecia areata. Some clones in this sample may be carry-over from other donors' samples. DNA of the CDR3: TGTGCCAGCAGCTTAAACCCTAGCGGGTACCAAGAGACCCAGTACTTC. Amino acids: CASSLNPSGYQETQYF.